This T cell receptor (beta chain) stems from a study of lymphopenia after photon versus proton radiotherapy (dated by TCRdb to the late 2010s). Turning to the overall study: The study compared the immunological effects of photon versus proton radiation therapy in patients with gastrointestinal tumors who developed high-grade lymphopenia. The goal of the study was to characterize the differences between the two radiation modalities in how they affect the immune system. The 15 to 25 patients in the cohort had gastrointestinal tumors, were treated with either photon or proton therapy, and subsequently developed lymphopenia.

Concerning this clone: The antigen this receptor binds is unknown. Per-base qualities were not stored, and no clone one base away is much larger.

The library was obtained by the immunoSEQ multiplex PCR assay. T cell repertoires were profiled with deep sequencing of rearranged TCR beta loci together with multiparametric flow cytometry. Sourced from immuneACCESS, this table was stored by TCRdb with only in-frame sequences that have V and J called. A share of the clones is absent; for the studies checked, an unresolved V gene accounts for under half, and the remainder has no known explanation. For this sample there are 160,000 or so clones; about nine tenths appear just once. The ten largest clones take up around 4.6% of the sample. Overall study results and their limits: After the lymphocyte count nadir, oligoclonal expansion, especially of CD8+ Temra cells, was observed in photon-treated repertoires, and the drop in diversity was driven by this expansion. The survival association was examined only in patients who died, and the authors described better survival with proton therapy as a possibility, not as a demonstrated result. Relative stability during treatment was observed in proton-treated patients, whereas loss of naive T cells and TCR diversity and gain of effector/memory populations were observed in photon-treated patients. Across the cohort, a larger post-nadir drop in TCR diversity was inversely correlated with overall survival time among patients who died.

This clonotype was sampled from a man aged 50-60 years with gastric cancer. The sample consisted of peripheral blood, taken from a patient treated with photon-based radiotherapy.

CDR3 reads: CAWSLSRSSYNEQFF. Read as DNA, the sequence is TGTGCCTGGAGTCTTAGCAGGAGCTCCTACAATGAGCAGTTCTTC. This receptor chain uses TRBV30 and TRBJ2-1, with the D gene not confidently named. CDR1 and CDR2 are read off the germline V gene (reference sequence) as GTSNPN and SVGIG. The V and J ends are trimmed by 2 bases and 0 bases, leaving 11 bases between them. From the cysteine through the phenylalanine, the CDR3 covers 15 amino acids. Only the CDR3 part of the read is kept: 45 bases, read in frame from the first base.